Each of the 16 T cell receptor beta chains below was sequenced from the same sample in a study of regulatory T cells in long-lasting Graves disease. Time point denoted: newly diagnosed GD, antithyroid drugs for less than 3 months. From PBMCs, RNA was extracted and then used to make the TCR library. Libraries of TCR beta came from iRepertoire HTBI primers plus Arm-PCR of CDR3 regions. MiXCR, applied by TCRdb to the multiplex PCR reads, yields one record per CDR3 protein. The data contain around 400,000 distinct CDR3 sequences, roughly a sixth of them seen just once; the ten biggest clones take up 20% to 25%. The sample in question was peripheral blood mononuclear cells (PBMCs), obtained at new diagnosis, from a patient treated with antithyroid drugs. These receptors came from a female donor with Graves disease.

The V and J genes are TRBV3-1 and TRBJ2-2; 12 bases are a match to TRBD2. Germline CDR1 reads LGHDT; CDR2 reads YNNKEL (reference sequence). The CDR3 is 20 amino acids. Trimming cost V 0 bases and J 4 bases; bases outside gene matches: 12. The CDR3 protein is CASSQDQGLAGAGTTGELFF. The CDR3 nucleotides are TGTGCCAGCAGCCAAGATCAGGGACTAGCGGGCGCGGGGACCACCGGGGAGCTGTTTTTT.

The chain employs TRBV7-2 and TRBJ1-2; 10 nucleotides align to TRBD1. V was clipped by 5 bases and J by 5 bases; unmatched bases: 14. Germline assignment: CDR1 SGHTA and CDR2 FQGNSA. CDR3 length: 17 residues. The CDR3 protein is CASSATGTGVKFYGYTF. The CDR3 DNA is TGTGCCAGCAGCGCCACCGGGACAGGGGTTAAATTTTATGGCTACACCTTC.

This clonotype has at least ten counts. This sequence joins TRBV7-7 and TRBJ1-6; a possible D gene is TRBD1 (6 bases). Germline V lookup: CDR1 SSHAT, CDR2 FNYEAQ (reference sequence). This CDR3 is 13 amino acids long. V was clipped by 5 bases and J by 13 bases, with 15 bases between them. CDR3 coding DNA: TGTGCCAGCAGCCTAACGGACAGTGAGCCCCTCCACTTT. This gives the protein CASSLTDSEPLHF.

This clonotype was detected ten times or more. CDR3 bases: TGTGCCAGCAGCCCGCGGAACTCTCCGGGCTACGAGCAGTACTTC. Amino acid sequence: CASSPRNSPGYEQYF. V usage is TRBV7-9 and J usage is TRBJ2-7; D ambiguous. Germline CDR1 SEHNR, CDR2 FQNEAQ (reference sequence). The CDR3 is 15 residues long. V was shortened by 5 bases and J by 3 bases, with 17 bases between the two germline ends. The full variable domain, completed using reference TRBV7-9 and TRBJ2-7, is DTGVSQNPRHKITKRGQNVTFRCDPISEHNRLYWYRQTLGQGPEFLTYFQNEAQLEKSRLLSDRFSAERPKGSFSTLEIQRTEQGDSAMYLCASSPRNSPGYEQYFGPGTRLTVT.

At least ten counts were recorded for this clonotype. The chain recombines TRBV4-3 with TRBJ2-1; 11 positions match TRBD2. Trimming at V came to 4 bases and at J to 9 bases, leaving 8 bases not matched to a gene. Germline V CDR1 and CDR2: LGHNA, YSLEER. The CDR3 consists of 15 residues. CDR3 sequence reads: CASSPGTSGWGEQFF. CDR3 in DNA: TGCGCCAGCAGCCCGGGGACTAGCGGCTGGGGTGAGCAGTTCTTC.

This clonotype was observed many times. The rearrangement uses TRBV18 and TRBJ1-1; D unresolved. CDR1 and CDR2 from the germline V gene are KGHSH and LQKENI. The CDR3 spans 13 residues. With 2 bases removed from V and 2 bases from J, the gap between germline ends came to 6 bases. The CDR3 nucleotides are TGTGCCAGCTCACCAGGGTTTAACACTGAAGCTTTCTTT. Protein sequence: CASSPGFNTEAFF.

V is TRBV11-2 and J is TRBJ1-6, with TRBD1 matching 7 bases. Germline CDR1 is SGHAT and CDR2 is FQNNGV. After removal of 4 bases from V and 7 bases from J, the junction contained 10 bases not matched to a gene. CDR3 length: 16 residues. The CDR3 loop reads CASSSTRQGRNSPLHF. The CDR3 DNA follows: TGTGCCAGCAGCTCCACGCGACAGGGAAGGAATTCACCCCTCCACTTT.

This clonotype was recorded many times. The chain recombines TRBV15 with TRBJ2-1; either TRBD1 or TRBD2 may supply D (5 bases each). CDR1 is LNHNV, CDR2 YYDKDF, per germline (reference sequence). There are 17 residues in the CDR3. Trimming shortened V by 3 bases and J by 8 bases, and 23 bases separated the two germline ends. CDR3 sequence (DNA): TGTGCCACCAGCAGTCAACGTTGGGGACCCGTTCGGGATGAGCAGTTCTTC. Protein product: CATSSQRWGPVRDEQFF.

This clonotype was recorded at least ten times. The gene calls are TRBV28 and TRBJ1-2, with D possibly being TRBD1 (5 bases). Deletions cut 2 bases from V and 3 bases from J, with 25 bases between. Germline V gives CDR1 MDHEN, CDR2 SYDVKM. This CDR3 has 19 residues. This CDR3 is CASSLLVGPLFLRDYGYTF. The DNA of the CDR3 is TGTGCCAGCAGTTTACTGGTGGGGCCCCTCTTCCTCCGTGACTATGGCTACACCTTC.

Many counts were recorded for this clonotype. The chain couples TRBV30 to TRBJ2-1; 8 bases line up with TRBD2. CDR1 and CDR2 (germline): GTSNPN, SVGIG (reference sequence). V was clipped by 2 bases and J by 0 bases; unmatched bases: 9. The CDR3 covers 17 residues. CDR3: CAWSSPLAGRSYNEQFF. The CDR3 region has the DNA TGTGCCTGGAGTAGCCCCCTAGCGGGTCGCTCCTACAATGAGCAGTTCTTC.

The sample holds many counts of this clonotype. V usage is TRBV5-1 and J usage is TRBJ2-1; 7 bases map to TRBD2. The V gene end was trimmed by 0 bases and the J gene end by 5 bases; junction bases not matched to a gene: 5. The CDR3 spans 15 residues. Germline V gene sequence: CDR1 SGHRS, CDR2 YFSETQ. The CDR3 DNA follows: TGCGCCAGCAGCTTGGCTTTAGCGGGTGACAATGAGCAGTTCTTC. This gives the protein CASSLALAGDNEQFF.

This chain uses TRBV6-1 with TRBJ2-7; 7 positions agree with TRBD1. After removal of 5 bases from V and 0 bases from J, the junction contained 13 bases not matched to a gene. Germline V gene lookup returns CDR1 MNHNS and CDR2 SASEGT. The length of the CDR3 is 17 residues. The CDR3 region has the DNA TGTGCCAGCAGTAAACAACTACAGGGGTCTTCCTCCTACGAGCAGTACTTC. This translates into CASSKQLQGSSSYEQYF.

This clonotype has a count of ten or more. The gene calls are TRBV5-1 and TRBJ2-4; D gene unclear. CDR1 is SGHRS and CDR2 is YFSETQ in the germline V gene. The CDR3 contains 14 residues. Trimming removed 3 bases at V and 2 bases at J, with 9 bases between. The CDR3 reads CASSYKGSKNIQYF. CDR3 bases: TGCGCCAGCAGCTATAAAGGGTCCAAAAACATTCAGTACTTC. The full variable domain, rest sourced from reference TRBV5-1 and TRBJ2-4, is KAGVTQTPRYLIKTRGQQVTLSCSPISGHRSVSWYQQTPGQGLQFLFEYFSETQRNKGNFPGRFSGRQFSNSRSEMNVSTLELGDSALYLCASSYKGSKNIQYFGAGTRLSVL.

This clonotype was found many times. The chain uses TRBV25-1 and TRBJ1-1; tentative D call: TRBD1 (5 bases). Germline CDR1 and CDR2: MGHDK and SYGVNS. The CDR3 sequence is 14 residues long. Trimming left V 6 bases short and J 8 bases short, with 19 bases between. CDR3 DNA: TGTGCCAGCAGGGCCGGGACTTCGAGGGGAGAAGCTTTCTTT. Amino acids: CASRAGTSRGEAFF.

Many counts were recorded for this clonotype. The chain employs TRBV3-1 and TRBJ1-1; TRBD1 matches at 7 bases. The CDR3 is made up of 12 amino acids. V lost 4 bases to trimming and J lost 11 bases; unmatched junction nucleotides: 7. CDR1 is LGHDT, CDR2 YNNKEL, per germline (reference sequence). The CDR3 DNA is TGTGCCAGCAGCCCCGGGACAGCCGTCGCTTTCTTT. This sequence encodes CASSPGTAVAFF. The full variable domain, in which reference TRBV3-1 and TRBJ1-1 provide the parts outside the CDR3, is DTAVSQTPKYLVTQMGNDKSIKCEQNLGHDTMYWYKQDSKKFLKIMFSYNNKELIINETVPNRFSPKSPDKAHLNLHINSLELGDSAVYFCASSPGTAVAFFGQGTRLTVV.

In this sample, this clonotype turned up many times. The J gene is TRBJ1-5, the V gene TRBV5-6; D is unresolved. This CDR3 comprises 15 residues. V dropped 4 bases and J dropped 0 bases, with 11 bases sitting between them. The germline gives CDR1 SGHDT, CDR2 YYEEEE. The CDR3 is CASSLGPDSNQPQHF. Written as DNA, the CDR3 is TGTGCCAGCAGCCTCGGACCGGATAGCAATCAGCCCCAGCATTTT. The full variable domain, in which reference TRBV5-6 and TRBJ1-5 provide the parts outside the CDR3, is DAGVTQSPTHLIKTRGQQVTLRCSPKSGHDTVSWYQQALGQGPQFIFQYYEEEERQRGNFPDRFSGHQFPNYSSELNVNALLLGDSALYLCASSLGPDSNQPQHFGDGTRLSIL.